The rows below give T cell receptor beta chains drawn from one sample of a study of T cell responses to AZD1222 COVID-19 vaccine. Some clones are missing from TCRdb's copy, which holds only in-frame ones; the method was immunoSEQ multiplex PCR. The sample has roughly 130,000 clones; around 87% are singletons. Material: peripheral blood, obtained on day 0 of AZD1222 vaccination. All receptors derive from an adult in good health. Both conserved end residues are trimmed from each CDR3. A D gene is named only where the DNA matches it firmly. Where a row states a size, it is once, few, many or the class of an expanded clone; other rows omit it.

clone_size j_call v_call d_call cdr3_aa
once TRBJ1-1 TRBV28 - ASSLYQVPEAF
- TRBJ2-1 TRBV25-1 TRBD1 ASSGGTGRPLNEQF
once TRBJ2-2 TRBV13 - ASSLGLTGELF
- TRBJ1-1 TRBV4-3 - ASSQDRGNTEAF
- TRBJ2-2 TRBV4-2 - ASSQDLTSSAGELF
- TRBJ1-2 TRBV27 TRBD1 ASSLSGTGYGYT
- TRBJ2-2 TRBV19 TRBD1 ASSIGQGVIAGELF
- TRBJ1-2 TRBV4-2 - ASSHLQGADRYGYT
- TRBJ1-1 TRBV29-1 - SVVTNTEAF
- TRBJ2-7 TRBV28 - ALGRAGAYEQY
- TRBJ2-1 TRBV5-8 TRBD2 ASSLGTSGDNEQF
- TRBJ1-2 TRBV9 TRBD1 ASSVGGQRSGYT
- TRBJ1-5 TRBV6-2/TRBV6-3 - ASTPGGVSNQPQH
- TRBJ2-1 TRBV25-1 TRBD2 ASSPLAGGPGEQF
few TRBJ1-1 TRBV10-3 TRBD1 AISEDRAPNTEAF
- TRBJ2-3 TRBV11-2 - ASSLRPITADTQY
- TRBJ1-6 TRBV28 - ASSLPGNNSPLH
- TRBJ2-7 TRBV5-1 TRBD1 ASSPGTGLYEQY
- TRBJ1-5 TRBV6-2/TRBV6-3 - ASSYTSGGNQPQH
- TRBJ1-2 TRBV7-9 TRBD1 ASSLALGQTDNYGYT
- TRBJ2-3 TRBV28 TRBD2 ASSLWLAETPDTQY
- TRBJ1-5 TRBV2 - ASSALGRDNQPQH
- TRBJ2-2 TRBV7-9 TRBD2 ASSGRGVGTGELF
once TRBJ2-1 TRBV5-4 TRBD1 ASSIDRVSYNEQF
once TRBJ1-2 TRBV5-8 - ASSLDRSYGYT